The sample holds a few counts of the clone carrying this TCR beta chain. Its antigen is still unknown. This record comes from a study of identical twins. Findings and caveats of the study: Sequences that were out-of-frame, alpha and twin-shared displayed an excess of low generation probability. The authors drew conclusions from cross-sectional statistical analysis rather than following the same donors. The study found that models underestimated out-of-frame TCR alpha sharing in monozygotic twins.

Template switching added a universal primer site; cDNA carried unique molecular identifiers. TCRdb fed the 5' RACE reads into MiXCR, producing one record per CDR3 protein. The data show some 260,000 distinct CDR3 sequences, with 11% to 15% seen just once and approximately 8.8% held by the top ten. V was pared by 1 base and J by 4 bases, with 7 bases between. The CDR3 runs to 13 residues. Per germline, CDR1 KGHSH and CDR2 LQKENI. The source is a young woman in good health. This rearrangement joins TRBV18 to TRBJ2-5; no definite D call. Sequencing was carried out using memory (CD45RO+) T cells sorted from blood. CDR3 bases: TGTGCCAGCTCACCACTCCATTTAGAGACCCAGTACTTC. This encodes CASSPLHLETQYF.